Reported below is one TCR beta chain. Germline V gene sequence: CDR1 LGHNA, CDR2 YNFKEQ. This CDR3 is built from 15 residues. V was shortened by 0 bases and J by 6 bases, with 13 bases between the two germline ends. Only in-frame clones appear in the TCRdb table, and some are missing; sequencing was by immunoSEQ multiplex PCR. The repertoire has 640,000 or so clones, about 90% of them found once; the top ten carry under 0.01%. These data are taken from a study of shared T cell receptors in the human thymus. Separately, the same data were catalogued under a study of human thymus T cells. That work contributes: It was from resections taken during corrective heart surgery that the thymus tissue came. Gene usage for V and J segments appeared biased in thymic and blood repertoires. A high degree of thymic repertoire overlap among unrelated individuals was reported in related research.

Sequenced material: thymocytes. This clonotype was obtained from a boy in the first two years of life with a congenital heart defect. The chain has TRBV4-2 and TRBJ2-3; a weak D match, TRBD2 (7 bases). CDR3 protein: CASSQDIGGVDTQYF. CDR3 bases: TGTGCCAGCAGCCAAGATATAGGGGGGGTGGATACGCAGTATTTT.